Below, 30 T cell receptor beta chains from the same sample are listed, as sequenced in a study of blood T cells in healthy people across ages. Primed by a sample-barcoded 5' primer and a J-beta primer mix, a second PCR proceeded for about 7 to 11 cycles. A single record per CDR3 protein comes from TCRdb applying MiXCR to the 5' RACE reads. The table lists hundreds of thousands of distinct CDR3 sequences, 56% of them singletons. Sequenced input: blood. The receptors were gathered from a middle-aged man in good health.

This clonotype was picked up a small number of times. This chain joins TRBV25-1 and TRBJ2-5; 9 bases fit TRBD1. The CDR3 is 15 amino acids. Per germline, CDR1 MGHDK and CDR2 SYGVNS. J lost 4 bases, V lost 6 bases, and 9 bases had no gene match. CDR3 sequence (DNA): TGTGCCAGCAGATTAAACAGGGGGCTAGGAGAGACCCAGTACTTC. This sequence encodes CASRLNRGLGETQYF.

CDR3 residues: CSASTSGGFSYNEQFF. The CDR3, as DNA: TGCAGTGCTAGTACTAGCGGGGGATTCTCCTACAATGAGCAGTTCTTC. The J gene is TRBJ2-1, the V gene TRBV20-1, with 11 positions matching TRBD2. Germline CDR1 reads DFQATT; CDR2 reads SNEGSKA (reference sequence). This CDR3 spans 16 amino acids. Losses at the gene ends were 3 bases for V and 0 bases for J; bases not matched to a gene: 4.

V usage is TRBV13 and J usage is TRBJ2-3; 11 bases are shared with TRBD1. This CDR3 contains 16 residues. Germline V lookup: CDR1 PRHDT, CDR2 FYEKMQ (reference sequence). Trimming cost V 5 bases and J 6 bases; bases outside gene matches: 10. In DNA form, the CDR3 reads TGTGCCAGCAGCACCCGGACAGGGGGCGCGGGGGATACGCAGTATTTT. This codes for CASSTRTGGAGDTQYF.

This clonotype was recorded a few times. This chain links TRBV7-2 with TRBJ2-6; D is ambiguous. Germline CDR1 is SGHTA and CDR2 is FQGNSA. V lost 7 bases and J 7 bases, leaving 11 bases between the germline ends. This CDR3 contains 13 residues. Here the CDR3 reads CASIGLYANVLTF. CDR3 nucleotide sequence: TGTGCCAGCATAGGTCTATACGCCAACGTCCTGACTTTC.

This clonotype showed up just a few times. The chain employs TRBV6-5 and TRBJ1-2; 7 bases align to TRBD1. V was clipped by 6 bases and J by 4 bases; unmatched bases: 8. CDR3 length: 14 amino acids. CDR1 and CDR2 from the germline V gene are MNHEY and SVGAGI. The CDR3 protein is CASRRQGEGYGYTF. Here the CDR3 DNA reads TGTGCCAGCAGACGACAGGGAGAGGGCTATGGCTACACCTTC.

The rearrangement joins TRBV5-4 to TRBJ2-1; 12 bases are shared with TRBD2. V lost 4 bases to trimming and J lost 9 bases; unmatched junction nucleotides: 8. This CDR3 is built from 15 residues. Per the germline V gene, CDR1 is SGHNT and CDR2 is YYREEE (reference sequence). The DNA for the CDR3 is TGTGCCAGCAGCGCAGGGACTAGCGGGTGGGTTGAGCAGTTCTTC. Encoded protein: CASSAGTSGWVEQFF.

Worth noting for this clonotype: At one of its ends the junction is not consistent with the germline gene, which may arise from a read error. The V gene is TRBV3-1, the J gene TRBJ2-2; TRBD2 aligns across 8 bases. This CDR3 is 18 amino acids long. CDR1 LGHDT and CDR2 YNNKEL come from the germline V gene (reference sequence). CDR3 coding DNA: TGTGTCAGCAGCCAAGCGGTACTAGGAGCGGGGGTGACCGGGGAGCTGTTTTTT. Amino acid sequence: CVSSQAVLGAGVTGELFF.

The gene calls are TRBV27 and TRBJ1-2; no firm D call. This CDR3 is 14 amino acids long. Trimming took off 2 bases at V and 8 bases at J, with 15 bases between the two ends. Germline lookup yields CDR1 MNHEY and CDR2 SMNVEV (reference sequence). The CDR3 DNA is TGTGCCAGCAGTTTACGTGGGAACCTTCAAGGCTACACCTTC. Its protein is CASSLRGNLQGYTF.

Details on this clonotype: Mismatch with germline at one junction end may stem from a read error. The chain employs TRBV12-3 or TRBV12-4 and TRBJ2-7, with 12 positions matching TRBD2. This CDR3 has 17 residues. The DNA for the CDR3 is TGTGCCAGTAGTTTGGGACTAGCGGGTCCTCGGGGGTACGAGCAGTACTTC. Encoded protein: CASSLGLAGPRGYEQYF.

This clonotype was seen a handful of times. The gene calls are TRBV7-2 and TRBJ2-7; 10 bases fit TRBD2. The CDR3 covers 15 residues. Germline V gene lookup returns CDR1 SGHTA and CDR2 FQGNSA. V dropped 6 bases and J dropped 3; count of bases not matched to a gene: 8. CDR3 DNA: TGTGCCAGCAGATCCGGACTAGCGGCCTTCTACGAGCAGTACTTC. Translating it yields CASRSGLAAFYEQYF.

The rearrangement uses TRBV12-3 or TRBV12-4 and TRBJ2-5; TRBD1 or TRBD2 may be the D gene (5 bases each). V dropped 8 bases and J dropped 11 bases, with 21 bases sitting between them. This CDR3 is 13 amino acids long. In DNA form, the CDR3 reads TGTGCCAGCTCCATTGGGGGACCGTGGGAGCAGTACTTC. It is translated as CASSIGGPWEQYF.

The sample holds a few counts of this clonotype. Since a much larger clone is just one base distant, this may be a read error. The chain recombines TRBV29-1 with TRBJ2-1, with D perhaps assigned TRBD1 or TRBD2 (5 bases each). The CDR3 contains 11 residues. Trimming removed 0 bases at V and 13 bases at J, with 10 bases between. Germline CDR1 and CDR2: SQVTM and ANQGSEA. The CDR3 coding sequence is TGCAGCGTTGAAGATAACGGGACCCAGTTCTTC. Protein: CSVEDNGTQFF.

The V gene is TRBV5-1, the J gene TRBJ2-1; D uncertain. Germline CDR1 reads SGHRS; CDR2 reads YFSETQ. Trimming left V 0 bases short and J 7 bases short, with 20 bases between. CDR3 size: 17 residues. For the CDR3, the DNA is TGCGCCAGCAGCTTGGGTCTTATTGTTTCCGCGAATAATGAGCAGTTCTTC. It translates to CASSLGLIVSANNEQFF.

This clonotype has just one count. V gene TRBV12-3 or TRBV12-4 combines with J gene TRBJ1-2, with a tentative D call TRBD1 (6 bases). Trimming stripped 4 bases from V and 2 bases from J, with 8 bases between. CDR3 size: 13 residues. CDR3 sequence (DNA): TGTGCCAGCAGTTGCCAGGGGAACTATGGCTACACCTTC. Protein sequence: CASSCQGNYGYTF.

The rearrangement joins TRBV20-1 to TRBJ1-5; the D gene is possibly TRBD1 (6 bases). The germline V gene encodes CDR1 DFQATT and CDR2 SNEGSKA (reference sequence). V was cut by 0 bases and J by 4 bases, with 13 bases left in between. The CDR3 length is 15 residues. CDR3 sequence (DNA): TGCAGTGCTAGAGACGGCGGACAGATAAATCAGCCCCAGCATTTT. It codes for CSARDGGQINQPQHF.

The chain has TRBV28 and TRBJ2-2; a weak D match, TRBD2 (7 bases). Germline loops: CDR1 MDHEN, CDR2 SYDVKM. CDR3 length: 14 residues. Trimming pared 6 bases from V and 6 bases from J, leaving 14 bases between. The CDR3 sequence is CASRAGARAGELFF. The CDR3 DNA is TGTGCCAGCAGGGCGGGGGCGCGGGCCGGGGAGCTGTTTTTT.

This clonotype was counted a few times. This chain connects TRBV6-6 to TRBJ2-5, with 7 bases identical to TRBD2. Germline assignment: CDR1 MNHNY and CDR2 SVGAGI (reference sequence). V was clipped by 6 bases and J by 4 bases; unmatched bases: 11. This CDR3 has 15 residues. The CDR3 spells CASSPLGGERETQYF. In nucleotides, the CDR3 is TGTGCCAGCAGCCCCCTGGGGGGGGAGCGAGAGACCCAGTACTTC.

The CDR3 sequence: CASPKGPIPKPKNIQYF. The CDR3 nucleotides are TGTGCCAGCCCAAAGGGGCCGATACCAAAACCCAAAAACATTCAGTACTTC. V gene TRBV21-1 combines with J gene TRBJ2-4; TRBD2, the table's D call, lacks a check against the DNA. TRBV21-1 is noted as a pseudogene. This CDR3 region has 17 residues.

The rearrangement links TRBV3-1 to TRBJ1-2, with TRBD1 identical over 7 bases. Germline assignment: CDR1 LGHDT and CDR2 YNNKEL (reference sequence). The CDR3 is 13 amino acids. V lost 5 bases, J lost 8 bases, and 8 bases stayed unmatched. For the CDR3, the DNA is TGTGCCAGCAGCAACCGGGACAGTAGCGGCTACACCTTC. Its protein is CASSNRDSSGYTF.

The V gene is TRBV24-1, the J gene TRBJ2-1, with D unresolved. V was clipped by 0 bases and J by 7 bases, with 18 bases between them. CDR1 is KGHDR and CDR2 is SFDVKD in the germline V gene. The CDR3 is made up of 17 amino acids. The chain's CDR3 is CATSDLGAIGVGNEQFF. In DNA form, the CDR3 reads TGTGCCACCAGTGATTTGGGAGCTATAGGTGTAGGGAATGAGCAGTTCTTC.

V usage is TRBV7-2 and J usage is TRBJ2-3; 13 nucleotides line up with TRBD2. This CDR3 is 16 amino acids long. Trimming cost V 4 bases and J 7 bases; bases outside gene matches: 8. In germline, CDR1 is SGHTA, CDR2 FQGNSA. CDR3 in amino acids: CASSSRTSGGAYTQYF. As DNA, the CDR3 is TGTGCCAGCAGCTCCCGAACTAGCGGGGGGGCATATACGCAGTATTTT.

V gene TRBV20-1 combines with J gene TRBJ1-2, with D tentatively TRBD1 (6 bases). V lost 5 bases to trimming and J lost 4 bases, with 11 bases between them. Germline CDR1 and CDR2: DFQATT and SNEGSKA (reference sequence). CDR3 length: 12 residues. Here the CDR3 DNA reads TGCAGTGCTCTACAGGGCACCTATGGCTACACCTTC. Its protein product is CSALQGTYGYTF.

The chain recombines TRBV18 with TRBJ1-1, with D unresolved. The germline V and J ends were trimmed by 0 bases and 1 base, with 3 bases remaining between them. The CDR3 covers 13 residues. Germline loops: CDR1 KGHSH, CDR2 LQKENI. CDR3 DNA: TGTGCCAGCTCACCACCGGCGAACACTGAAGCTTTCTTT. Encoded protein: CASSPPANTEAFF.

The rearrangement uses TRBV12-3 or TRBV12-4 and TRBJ2-7, with D hard to call. Trimming cost V 5 bases and J 6 bases, with 17 bases left between them. The CDR3 has 14 residues. The CDR3: CASSPPVTVCEQYF. DNA of the CDR3: TGTGCCAGCAGTCCGCCGGTAACGGTGTGCGAGCAGTACTTC.

This clonotype was counted between two and nine times. The V and J genes are TRBV20-1 and TRBJ2-5; D is ambiguous. This CDR3 region has 13 residues. With 2 bases removed from V and 3 bases from J, the gap between germline ends came to 10 bases. Germline-derived CDR1 and CDR2 are DFQATT and SNEGSKA (reference sequence). As DNA, the CDR3 is TGCAGTGCTAGAAGCTTGTTCGAAGAGACCCAGTACTTC. Translation: CSARSLFEETQYF.

V gene TRBV4-3 combines with J gene TRBJ2-4; 7 bases fit TRBD2. The DNA end favors TRBJ2-7, so the J call may be wrong. The V gene's germline CDR1 is LGHNA and CDR2 YSLEER. CDR3 length equals 14 residues. Here the CDR3 DNA reads TGCGCCAGCAGCCAGGAGGGAGGGGCTGGCGAGCAGTACTTC. Translation: CASSQEGGAGEQYF.

V is TRBV29-1 and J is TRBJ2-7; possible D gene TRBD1, 5 bases. The V gene lost 3 bases and the J gene lost 7 bases, with 10 bases spanning the gap. This CDR3 comprises 11 residues. Germline V gene sequence: CDR1 SQVTM, CDR2 ANQGSEA. The CDR3: CSVDRVGEQYF. The DNA of the CDR3 is TGCAGCGTTGACAGGGTTGGAGAGCAGTACTTC.

This clonotype was detected only a few times. The V gene is TRBV5-1, the J gene TRBJ1-5, with D perhaps matching TRBD1 (5 bases). Germline assignment: CDR1 SGHRS and CDR2 YFSETQ. This CDR3 is built from 15 residues. V lost 4 bases and J lost 4, with 15 bases in between. The CDR3 DNA reads as TGCGCCAGCAGCCCGGGGCCCAATTCAAATCAGCCCCAGCATTTT. Protein product: CASSPGPNSNQPQHF.

The chain has TRBV7-9 and TRBJ2-2; TRBD1 matches at 7 bases. There are 21 residues in the CDR3. V was pared by 2 bases and J by 5 bases, with 23 bases of the junction left unmatched. Germline values: CDR1 SEHNR, CDR2 FQNEAQ (reference sequence). The CDR3 coding sequence is TGTGCCAGCAGCTTAAATTACAACCGGGACGGACAGGTCGATAAGACCGGGGAGCTGTTTTTT. It yields the protein CASSLNYNRDGQVDKTGELFF.

In its sample, this clonotype was seen once. The chain combines TRBV12-3 or TRBV12-4 with TRBJ2-3; D is unresolved. CDR3 size: 11 residues. V dropped 8 bases and J dropped 5 bases, with 8 bases sitting between them. The CDR3 DNA sequence: TGTGCCAGCGGTTGGAGAGATACGCAGTATTTT. Protein: CASGWRDTQYF.